The 23 T cell receptor beta chains below all came from one sample that was sequenced in a study of metastatic and nonmetastatic thyroid tumors (dated by TCRdb to the early 2020s). No patient had received any treatment before thyroid surgery. Receptor amplification or capture employed PCR. The instrument was an Illumina HiSeq 4000. Using fastp trimming at Q25 and MiXCR clonotype assembly, TCRdb reanalyzed the public sequencing data and kept in-frame beta chains. The sample includes 30,000 to 35,000 clones, with approximately 16% observed a single time. The ten largest clones add up to about 3.4% of the sample. The sequenced sample consisted of blood. The receptors originated from a female donor with papillary thyroid cancer or a benign thyroid nodule (not recorded which). Some clones in this sample may be carry-over from other donors' samples.

This clone was picked up many times. The rearrangement joins TRBV2 to TRBJ2-1, with TRBD2 matching 7 bases. Germline V gene lookup returns CDR1 SNHLY and CDR2 FYNNEI. With V trimmed by 8 bases and J by 6 bases, 16 bases remained unmatched. The CDR3 length is 16 residues. The CDR3 DNA is TGTGCCAGCTGGGACCCGTCTAGCGGCGCACCCAATGAGCAGTTCTTC. Encoded protein: CASWDPSSGAPNEQFF.

This clone was recorded many times. V is TRBV6-2 or TRBV6-3 and J is TRBJ2-1; possibly TRBD2 for D (5 bases). V lost 4 bases and J lost 8, with 15 bases in between. The CDR3 totals 14 residues. The germline V gene encodes CDR1 MNHEY and CDR2 SVGEGT. The CDR3 DNA follows: TGTGCCAGCAGTTTTACGATTCTAGCCCATGAGCAGTTCTTC. Its protein is CASSFTILAHEQFF.

This clone was seen repeatedly, ten times or more. In nucleotides, the CDR3 is TGTGCCAGCAGCTTGAGAGGCACTCGGGAAGATGGCTACACCTTC. This sequence encodes CASSLRGTREDGYTF. The rearrangement links TRBV5-5 to TRBJ1-2; no definite D call. V dropped 1 base and J dropped 6 bases, with 16 bases sitting between them. Germline V gives CDR1 SGHKS, CDR2 YYEKEE (reference sequence). The CDR3 contains 15 residues. Looking up the rest from reference TRBV5-5 and TRBJ1-2 gives the full variable domain: DAGVTQSPTHLIKTRGQQVTLRCSPISGHKSVSWYQQVLGQGPQFIFQYYEKEERGRGNFPDRFSARQFPNYSSELNVNALLLGDSALYLCASSLRGTREDGYTFGSGTRLTVV.

This clone was observed many times. The chain joins TRBV15 to TRBJ2-3; no clear D. Trimming cost V 0 bases and J 3 bases, with 7 bases left between them. CDR1 and CDR2 (germline): LNHNV, YYDKDF (reference sequence). The CDR3 runs 14 residues. The CDR3 sequence: CATSRDGMTDTQYF. DNA for the CDR3: TGTGCCACCAGCAGAGACGGAATGACAGATACGCAGTATTTT.

The sample holds many counts of this clone. The rearrangement joins TRBV2 to TRBJ2-5; 8 bases line up with TRBD2. Germline lookup yields CDR1 SNHLY and CDR2 FYNNEI. The CDR3 has 12 amino acids. The V segment lost 7 bases and the J segment 4 bases; nucleotides outside the gene matches: 2. In DNA, the CDR3 is TGTGCCAGCACGGCGGGAGGAGAGACCCAGTACTTC. Its translation is CASTAGGETQYF.

The chain couples TRBV7-3 to TRBJ2-1; D tentatively fits TRBD1 or TRBD2 (6 bases each). V lost 2 bases and J lost 10, with 15 bases in between. Germline CDR1 SGHTA, CDR2 FQGTGA. The CDR3 is 14 amino acids. The CDR3 DNA is TGTGCCAGCAGCTTATTTGGAGGGACATCGGAGCAGTTCTTC. The encoded protein is CASSLFGGTSEQFF.

The V gene is TRBV27, the J gene TRBJ1-5; TRBD1 is a possible D gene (5 bases). The CDR3 length is 14 residues. From germline, CDR1 is MNHEY and CDR2 SMNVEV (reference sequence). V lost 2 bases and J 10 bases, leaving 15 bases between the germline ends. The CDR3 sequence is CASSLDPMGQPQHF. CDR3 sequence (DNA): TGTGCCAGCAGTTTAGACCCGATGGGGCAACCCCAGCATTTT.

This clone was seen many times. V is TRBV30 and J is TRBJ2-5, with unresolved D. V gave up 5 bases and J gave up 1 base, with 11 bases separating them. CDR3 length: 13 residues. Germline V gives CDR1 GTSNPN, CDR2 SVGIG (reference sequence). The CDR3 protein is CAWVEALQETQYF. The CDR3, as DNA: TGTGCCTGGGTCGAGGCCCTCCAAGAGACCCAGTACTTC.

This clone was seen many times. The chain recombines TRBV6-1 with TRBJ1-1; no reliable D call. The CDR3 extends over 12 amino acids. With 5 bases removed from V and 0 bases from J, the gap between germline ends came to 4 bases. Germline assignment: CDR1 MNHNS and CDR2 SASEGT. The DNA of the CDR3 is TGTGCCAGCAGTTTTATGAACACTGAAGCTTTCTTT. Encoded protein: CASSFMNTEAFF.

This clone was seen only a few times. This rearrangement joins TRBV11-3 to TRBJ1-1, with D possibly being TRBD1 (6 bases). Trimming left V 5 bases short and J 7 bases short, with 11 bases between. The germline CDR1 and CDR2 sequences are SGHNT and YENEEA. This CDR3 contains 12 residues. The chain's CDR3 is CASSRSGVEAFF. The CDR3, as DNA: TGTGCCAGCAGCCGGTCAGGGGTTGAAGCTTTCTTT.

This chain connects TRBV28 to TRBJ1-2; D unresolved. The CDR3 contains 14 residues. V was pared by 6 bases and J by 3 bases, with 14 bases between. Germline V gives CDR1 MDHEN, CDR2 SYDVKM. CDR3 residues: CASRRYLLDYGYTF. Here the CDR3 DNA reads TGTGCCAGCAGGCGGTACCTCCTAGACTATGGCTACACCTTC.

This clone was counted ten times or more. V gene TRBV2 combines with J gene TRBJ2-1; no reliable D call. V lost 6 bases, J lost 1 base, and 13 bases lay in between. CDR3 length equals 15 residues. The germline V gene encodes CDR1 SNHLY and CDR2 FYNNEI. The CDR3 sequence is CASRLRDESYNEQFF. In DNA, the CDR3 is TGTGCCAGCAGGTTAAGGGATGAATCCTACAATGAGCAGTTCTTC.

This clone was picked up many times. The V gene is TRBV3-1, the J gene TRBJ2-1; TRBD2 aligns across 11 bases. J was trimmed by 5 bases and V by 3 bases; bases with no gene match: 0. The CDR3 has 14 residues. Germline V lookup: CDR1 LGHDT, CDR2 YNNKEL (reference sequence). This CDR3 reads CASSHSGRDNEQFF. The CDR3 DNA follows: TGTGCCAGCAGCCATAGCGGGAGGGACAATGAGCAGTTCTTC.

This clone was observed at least ten times. The chain has TRBV7-8 and TRBJ2-7; TRBD1 aligns across 9 bases. The trim removed 3 bases at V and 3 bases at J, leaving 3 bases unmatched. The germline gives CDR1 SGHVS, CDR2 FQNEAQ. The CDR3 has 14 residues. CDR3 protein: CASSLDRGGYEQYF. CDR3 DNA: TGTGCCAGCAGCTTGGACAGGGGAGGCTACGAGCAGTACTTC.

At least ten counts were recorded for this clone. J is TRBJ2-1 and V is TRBV19, with TRBD2 matching over 9 bases. V trimming: 7 bases; J trimming: 2 bases; junction bases outside the gene matches: 3. This CDR3 is 14 amino acids long. Per germline, CDR1 LNHDA and CDR2 SQIVND (reference sequence). The CDR3: CASTPSGAYNEQFF. The CDR3 bases are TGTGCCAGTACTCCTAGCGGGGCCTACAATGAGCAGTTCTTC.

This clone qualifies as medium-sized. The chain combines TRBV6-1 with TRBJ2-7; TRBD1 is a possible D gene (5 bases). CDR3 length equals 16 residues. Germline V gene lookup returns CDR1 MNHNS and CDR2 SASEGT. Trimming shortened V by 5 bases and J by 0 bases, and 17 bases separated the two germline ends. The CDR3: CASSKRQGGISYEQYF. CDR3 sequence (DNA): TGTGCCAGCAGTAAAAGGCAGGGTGGGATCTCCTACGAGCAGTACTTC.

V usage is TRBV6-5 and J usage is TRBJ2-6, with a tentative D call TRBD1 (5 bases). Germline CDR1 and CDR2: MNHEY and SVGAGI. The CDR3 is made up of 15 amino acids. V was clipped by 0 bases and J by 7 bases, with 10 bases between them. The CDR3 coding sequence is TGTGCCAGCAGTTACTCACAGGATGGAGCCAACGTCCTGACTTTC. Protein sequence: CASSYSQDGANVLTF.

This clone showed up many times. The rearrangement uses TRBV5-1 and TRBJ2-3; D perhaps matches TRBD2 (6 bases). The CDR3 extends over 14 amino acids. V lost 3 bases and J lost 8, with 16 bases in between. The germline V gene encodes CDR1 SGHRS and CDR2 YFSETQ. CDR3 protein: CASSSGLSKGTQYF. In DNA, the CDR3 is TGCGCCAGCAGCTCGGGACTCTCCAAGGGTACGCAGTATTTT.

Ten or more counts support this clone. Here the CDR3 DNA reads TGTGCCAGCACTACTATTGGGACCACTGAAGCTTTCTTT. Translated, it gives CASTTIGTTEAFF. This chain joins TRBV6-1 and TRBJ1-1; D perhaps matches TRBD1 (5 bases). Germline loops: CDR1 MNHNS, CDR2 SASEGT. V was pared by 7 bases and J by 4 bases, with 13 bases between. The CDR3 runs to 13 residues.

This clone was observed at least ten times. V usage is TRBV20-1 and J usage is TRBJ1-6; tentatively, D is TRBD1 (6 bases). The germline V gene has CDR1 DFQATT and CDR2 SNEGSKA (reference sequence). The germline V and J ends were trimmed by 5 bases and 15 bases, with 20 bases remaining between them. The CDR3 sequence is 13 residues long. The CDR3 DNA is TGCAGTGCTCCACCACCGGGGGGCGTGCACCTCCACTTT. Protein product: CSAPPPGGVHLHF.

The sample holds many counts of this clone. The V call is TRBV5-6, the J call TRBJ1-2; TRBD1 matches at 7 bases. The ends lost 4 bases at V and 4 bases at J; junction bases unmatched: 10. Germline CDR1 and CDR2: SGHDT and YYEEEE. The CDR3 has 15 amino acids. CDR3 protein: CASSLGQDVGYGYTF. Here the CDR3 DNA reads TGTGCCAGCAGCCTTGGACAGGACGTGGGCTATGGCTACACCTTC.

As for this clone: This may arise from a read error, as a much more abundant clone is one base away. The same CDR3 can be traced to other DNA sequences in this sample. The genes are TRBV29-1 and TRBJ2-3, with a tentative D call TRBD2 (6 bases). V lost 6 bases to trimming and J lost 5 bases, with 9 bases between them. The CDR3 runs 11 residues. Germline V lookup: CDR1 SQVTM, CDR2 ANQGSEA. As DNA, the CDR3 is TGCAGCGTCGGGGAGGTAGATACGCAGTATTTT. Amino acids: CSVGEVDTQYF.

There are many counts of this clone. V is TRBV18 and J is TRBJ1-4; unclear D gene. The V end was cut by 6 bases, the J end by 6 bases, with 17 bases between. Germline V gene lookup returns CDR1 KGHSH and CDR2 LQKENI. This CDR3 is 15 amino acids long. The CDR3 region is CASSTRWATHEKLFF. CDR3 in DNA: TGTGCCAGCTCCACCCGGTGGGCCACCCATGAAAAACTGTTTTTT. The complete variable domain, with remaining parts taken from reference TRBV18 and TRBJ1-4, reads NAGVMQNPRHLVRRRGQEARLRCSPMKGHSHVYWYRQLPEEGLKFMVYLQKENIIDESGMPKERFSAEFPKEGPSILRIQQVVRGDSAAYFCASSTRWATHEKLFFGSGTQLSVL.